The clone carrying this T cell receptor beta chain was counted at least ten times. What it binds is not known. A universal primer site and UMIs were added as TCR cDNA was made by 5'RACE template switching. TCRdb analysed the 5' RACE reads with MiXCR anew, one entry per CDR3 protein. The sample contains about 170,000 distinct CDR3 sequences, around 10% of which appear only once. The data stem from a study of T cells after yellow fever vaccination. Study outcomes and limitations: Peaking faster, on day 5 versus 15, the secondary response was nonetheless weaker.

The CDR3 is 15 residues long. CDR1 and CDR2 from the germline V gene are SGHRS and YFSETQ. V lost 3 bases, J lost 5 bases, and 9 bases stayed unmatched. The receptor was isolated from a man between 18 and 29 years old who received the YFV17D yellow fever vaccine. The sample consisted of CD8+ T cells sorted from PBMCs, taken 15 days after the yellow fever booster vaccination. This chain links TRBV5-1 with TRBJ1-1; TRBD1 agrees at 8 bases. This CDR3 is CASSSWGQEGTEAFF. CDR3 DNA sequence: TGCGCCAGCAGCTCCTGGGGACAGGAGGGGACTGAAGCTTTCTTT.